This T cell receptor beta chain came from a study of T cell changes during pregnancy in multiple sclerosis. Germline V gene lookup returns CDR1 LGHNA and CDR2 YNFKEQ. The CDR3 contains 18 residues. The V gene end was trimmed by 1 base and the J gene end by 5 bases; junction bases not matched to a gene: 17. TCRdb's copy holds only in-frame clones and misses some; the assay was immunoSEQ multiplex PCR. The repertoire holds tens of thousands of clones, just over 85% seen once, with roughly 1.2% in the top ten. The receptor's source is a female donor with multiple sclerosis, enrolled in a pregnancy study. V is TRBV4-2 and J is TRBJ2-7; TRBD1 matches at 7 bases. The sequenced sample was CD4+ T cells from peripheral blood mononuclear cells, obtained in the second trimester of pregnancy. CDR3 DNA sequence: TGTGCCAGCAGCCAAGTGCCACAAACGACAGGGTATTTCCACGAGCAGTACTTC. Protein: CASSQVPQTTGYFHEQYF.